These 27 T cell receptor beta chains were all obtained from the same sample, sequenced in a study of CD8 T cells in ankylosing spondylitis. The study's findings and limits: Several highly homologous variants made up a TCR beta motif, and this motif appeared characteristic of ankylosing spondylitis blood.

TCRdb reanalysed the 5' RACE reads using MiXCR and keeps one entry per CDR3 protein. The table records around 480,000 distinct CDR3 sequences, 17% of them present only once. Their target antigens are unknown. Sequenced: blood, either unsorted or a sorted T cell fraction (not recorded which). The receptors were sampled from a male donor with ankylosing spondylitis.

CDR3 sequence (DNA): TGTGCCAGCAGCTGGGAGGGCAGGGGGGCTGAAGCTTTCTTT. Amino acid sequence: CASSWEGRGAEAFF. The rearrangement links TRBV11-2 to TRBJ1-1; TRBD1 matches at 7 bases. Germline V gene data show CDR1 as SGHAT and CDR2 as FQNNGV. The CDR3 length is 14 residues. With 4 bases clipped from V and 6 bases from J, the junction kept 8 bases outside the gene matches.

The chain links TRBV5-1 to TRBJ1-5; the D is unclear. Germline CDR1 reads SGHRS; CDR2 reads YFSETQ. V dropped 0 bases and J dropped 4 bases, with 11 bases sitting between them. This CDR3 comprises 15 residues. The DNA for the CDR3 is TGCGCCAGCAGCTTGGCCGGACGGGAAAATCAGCCCCAGCATTTT. Protein: CASSLAGRENQPQHF.

This clonotype turned up a few times. This chain connects TRBV29-1 to TRBJ2-3; 7 positions agree with TRBD2. This CDR3 spans 14 amino acids. J was trimmed by 2 bases and V by 4 bases; bases with no gene match: 6. Germline assignment: CDR1 SQVTM and CDR2 ANQGSEA. CDR3 amino acids: CSVVSGSPTDTQYF. Here the CDR3 DNA reads TGCAGCGTTGTTAGCGGGTCGCCCACAGATACGCAGTATTTT.

Ten or more counts support this clonotype. One end of the junction is discordant with germline, which a read error may explain. This sequence joins TRBV10-3 and TRBJ2-2; 7 bases match TRBD2. This CDR3 has 15 amino acids. Looked up from germline, CDR1 is ENHRY and CDR2 is SYGVKD. DNA for the CDR3: TGTGCCATCAGTGAGCCTGGGACTAACAGCGGGGAGCTGTTTTTT. Residues: CAISEPGTNSGELFF.

This clonotype was recorded at least ten times. The gene calls are TRBV14 and TRBJ2-2; 10 positions agree with TRBD2. Losses at the gene ends were 4 bases for V and 1 base for J; bases not matched to a gene: 3. CDR3 size: 16 residues. From germline, CDR1 is SGHDN and CDR2 FVKESK. The CDR3, as DNA: TGTGCCAGCAGCCGTAGGACTAGCGGGAACACCGGGGAGCTGTTTTTT. It codes for CASSRRTSGNTGELFF.

This clonotype has just a few counts. This rearrangement joins TRBV10-3 to TRBJ1-2; weak D call: TRBD1 (5 bases). The CDR3 extends over 13 amino acids. V lost 5 bases and J lost 2, with 9 bases in between. Germline CDR1 is ENHRY and CDR2 is SYGVKD. The CDR3 region is CAISQDINYGYTF. The CDR3 DNA reads as TGTGCCATCAGTCAGGACATCAACTATGGCTACACCTTC.

This clonotype came up a few times. V is TRBV28 and J is TRBJ2-1; D possibly corresponds to TRBD2 (6 bases). V was shortened by 7 bases and J by 12 bases, with 19 bases between the two germline ends. This CDR3 has 13 amino acids. Germline V lookup: CDR1 MDHEN, CDR2 SYDVKM. The CDR3: CASKPAGGDGQFF. The DNA of the CDR3 is TGTGCCAGCAAACCCGCCGGCGGGGATGGGCAGTTCTTC.

This clonotype appeared a few times. The chain recombines TRBV15 with TRBJ2-7; 8 nucleotides agree with TRBD2. The length of the CDR3 is 14 residues. With V trimmed by 7 bases and J by 2 bases, 7 bases remained unmatched. In germline, CDR1 is LNHNV, CDR2 YYDKDF (reference sequence). CDR3 DNA sequence: TGTGCCACCACTGGGACTAGGGAGACCTACGAGCAGTACTTC. It yields the protein CATTGTRETYEQYF.

This clonotype occurred a few times. The DNA for the CDR3 is TGTGCCAGCAGACGAGCCGCGCGGGAGGACGATGAGCAGTTCTTC. Encoded protein: CASRRAAREDDEQFF. The chain recombines TRBV12-3 or TRBV12-4 with TRBJ2-1; TRBD2 matches 8 bases. With 6 bases clipped from V and 8 bases from J, the junction kept 12 bases outside the gene matches. The CDR3 is made up of 15 amino acids.

This clonotype was seen repeatedly, ten times or more. CDR3 sequence: CASSLGTGEQYF. The CDR3 nucleotides read TGTGCCAGCAGCCTCGGTACCGGGGAGCAGTACTTC. The chain couples TRBV12-3 or TRBV12-4 to TRBJ2-7, with D hard to call. V shed 6 bases and J shed 7 bases, with 13 bases lying between them. The CDR3 is 12 residues long.

The genes are TRBV5-6 and TRBJ2-6; D is ambiguous. The V end was cut by 5 bases, the J end by 6 bases, with 9 bases between. The CDR3 runs to 13 residues. Germline CDR1 and CDR2: SGHDT and YYEEEE. The CDR3 nucleotides read TGTGCCAGCAGGGGATACGTGGCCAACGTCCTGACTTTC. This codes for CASRGYVANVLTF.

Points on this clonotype: At one end, the junction sequence differs from germline, possibly due to a read error. The V call is TRBV20-1, the J call TRBJ2-1; D gene uncertain. The V gene's germline CDR1 is DFQATT and CDR2 SNEGSKA (reference sequence). The CDR3 loop spans 11 amino acids. CDR3 loop: CSARDKDPGDF. Here the CDR3 DNA reads TGCAGTGCTAGAGACAAGGACCCCGGAGACTTC.

The chain recombines TRBV6-6 with TRBJ1-1, with 7 positions matching TRBD1. After removal of 6 bases from V and 9 bases from J, the junction contained 10 bases not matched to a gene. This CDR3 spans 13 amino acids. Germline assignment: CDR1 MNHNY and CDR2 SVGAGI (reference sequence). CDR3 protein: CASSLGGTEKAFF. CDR3 in DNA: TGTGCCAGCAGCTTGGGGGGGACAGAGAAAGCTTTCTTT.

This clonotype appeared a few times. The chain recombines TRBV6-1 with TRBJ2-3; TRBD2 matches at 8 bases. V shed 7 bases, J shed 5 bases, and the junction held 5 bases outside the gene matches. The germline CDR1 and CDR2 sequences are MNHNS and SASEGT. CDR3 length: 13 amino acids. CDR3 bases: TGTGCCAGCACGCGGGGGGCCAAAGATACGCAGTATTTT. Residues: CASTRGAKDTQYF.

The CDR3, as DNA: TGTGCCAGCAGCTTGGTATCCAGACACAATGAGCAGTTCTTC. This encodes CASSLVSRHNEQFF. The chain carries TRBV7-8 and TRBJ2-1; D gene uncertain. The CDR3 contains 14 residues. The V gene lost 3 bases and the J gene lost 5 bases, with 11 bases spanning the gap. CDR1 and CDR2 from the germline V gene are SGHVS and FQNEAQ.

This clonotype was recorded a few times. The genes are TRBV6-2 or TRBV6-3 and TRBJ2-7; no clear D gene. The CDR3 spans 14 residues. V lost 6 bases, J lost 5 bases, and 17 bases lay in between. The germline CDR1 and CDR2 sequences are MNHEY and SVGEGT. The CDR3: CASSEMRVANEQYF. The CDR3 region has the DNA TGTGCCAGCAGCGAGATGCGAGTGGCGAACGAGCAGTACTTC.

The rearrangement uses TRBV3-1 and TRBJ2-3; D gene ambiguous. The V gene's germline CDR1 is LGHDT and CDR2 YNNKEL (reference sequence). The CDR3 has 12 residues. V was pared by 5 bases and J by 6 bases, with 9 bases between. CDR3 in DNA: TGTGCCAGCAGCAGGGATTCGGATACGCAGTATTTT. This gives the protein CASSRDSDTQYF.

This clonotype occurred a few times. The CDR3, as DNA: TGTGCCAGCAGCCAAGGTCTAGCGGATATCTCCTACGAGCAGTACTTC. Translating gives CASSQGLADISYEQYF. V is TRBV3-1 and J is TRBJ2-7; TRBD2 matches at 7 bases. The germline V gene encodes CDR1 LGHDT and CDR2 YNNKEL (reference sequence). The ends lost 1 base at V and 0 bases at J; junction bases unmatched: 6. The CDR3 loop spans 16 amino acids.

J is TRBJ1-6 and V is TRBV5-5; D remains ambiguous. The CDR3 runs to 15 residues. Germline lookup yields CDR1 SGHKS and CDR2 YYEKEE (reference sequence). V was cut by 2 bases and J by 7 bases, with 13 bases left in between. Here the CDR3 DNA reads TGTGCCAGCAGCTTTTTGAGCATCGAGAATTCACCCCTCCACTTT. Translated: CASSFLSIENSPLHF. The full variable domain, in which reference TRBV5-5 and TRBJ1-6 provide the parts outside the CDR3, is DAGVTQSPTHLIKTRGQQVTLRCSPISGHKSVSWYQQVLGQGPQFIFQYYEKEERGRGNFPDRFSARQFPNYSSELNVNALLLGDSALYLCASSFLSIENSPLHFGNGTRLTVT.

There are a few counts of this clonotype. The chain employs TRBV5-1 and TRBJ2-3, with D perhaps matching TRBD2 (8 bases). This CDR3 spans 20 amino acids. Trimming shortened V by 0 bases and J by 1 base, and 24 bases separated the two germline ends. Looked up from germline, CDR1 is SGHRS and CDR2 is YFSETQ. CDR3 nucleotides: TGCGCCAGCAGCTTGGGGACAGGTATGAAGCGGGGGCCACGCACAGATACGCAGTATTTT. Its protein product is CASSLGTGMKRGPRTDTQYF.

The rearrangement joins TRBV2 to TRBJ2-3; D is undetermined. Trimming removed 6 bases at V and 4 bases at J, with 8 bases between. This CDR3 has 12 amino acids. Germline CDR1 is SNHLY and CDR2 is FYNNEI. The CDR3 region is CASRFEADTQYF. As DNA, the CDR3 is TGTGCCAGCAGGTTCGAGGCAGATACGCAGTATTTT.

The rearrangement uses TRBV11-2 and TRBJ2-7; 7 bases match TRBD1. Germline CDR1 and CDR2: SGHAT and FQNNGV. V was clipped by 3 bases and J by 0 bases; unmatched bases: 11. The CDR3 runs 17 residues. The CDR3 region has the DNA TGTGCCAGCAGCTTTCCACCTCGGGACAGAAGCTCCTACGAGCAGTACTTC. Translation gives CASSFPPRDRSSYEQYF.

This clonotype has a count of ten or more. The chain links TRBV29-1 to TRBJ2-2; 15 nucleotides align to TRBD2. V gave up 4 bases and J gave up 3 bases; unmatched junction bases: 6. This CDR3 spans 17 amino acids. The germline CDR1 and CDR2 sequences are SQVTM and ANQGSEA. CDR3 bases: TGCAGCGTTGCGGGGACTAGCGGGAGGTCCTACACCGGGGAGCTGTTTTTT. Protein product: CSVAGTSGRSYTGELFF.

In its sample, this clonotype was seen a few times. V and J are TRBV25-1 and TRBJ2-5; D may be TRBD1 (6 bases). This CDR3 contains 15 residues. V was pared by 0 bases and J by 2 bases, with 10 bases between. Per the germline V gene, CDR1 is MGHDK and CDR2 is SYGVNS. CDR3 protein: CASSEYGRGQETQYF. The CDR3 DNA sequence: TGTGCCAGCAGTGAATATGGAAGGGGGCAAGAGACCCAGTACTTC.

This clonotype was seen a few times. The chain uses TRBV9 and TRBJ2-5; 12 bases are a match to TRBD2. Germline-derived CDR1 and CDR2 are SGDLS and YYNGEE. V was pared by 0 bases and J by 3 bases, with 9 bases of the junction left unmatched. The CDR3 runs to 18 residues. CDR3 nucleotides: TGTGCCAGCAGCGTAGGAGGTCTAGCGGGGGGGTTTAAAGAGACCCAGTACTTC. It specifies CASSVGGLAGGFKETQYF.

This rearrangement joins TRBV29-1 to TRBJ1-1; D might be TRBD1 (5 bases). The CDR3 sequence is 14 residues long. Trimming took 5 bases from V and 0 from J, leaving 13 bases between them. Germline CDR1 SQVTM, CDR2 ANQGSEA. The CDR3 DNA reads as TGCAGCGTTTCCCTGGGGCTCATGAACACTGAAGCTTTCTTT. Translated, it gives CSVSLGLMNTEAFF.

The rearrangement uses TRBV5-5 and TRBJ2-2, with TRBD1 matching 7 bases. Germline-derived CDR1 and CDR2 are SGHKS and YYEKEE (reference sequence). This CDR3 contains 16 residues. Losses at the gene ends were 4 bases for V and 5 bases for J; bases not matched to a gene: 11. The DNA of the CDR3 is TGTGCCAGCAGCCGCAACGGGACAGTACGAACCGGGGAGCTGTTTTTT. Its translation: CASSRNGTVRTGELFF.